The 27 T cell receptor beta chains listed next were all sequenced from one sample in a study of regulatory T cells in long-lasting Graves disease. Indicated time point: newly diagnosed GD, antithyroid drugs for less than 3 months. Extracted RNA from PBMCs served as the source of the TCR library. CDR3 regions were amplified by Arm-PCR using iRepertoire HTBI primers to build TCR beta libraries. MiXCR was run by TCRdb on the multiplex PCR reads, yielding one entry per CDR3 protein. The repertoire holds around 500,000 distinct CDR3 sequences, with 15% to 20% as singletons. These data were likewise used in another study, on T cells in Graves' hyperthyroidism and ophthalmopathy.

The sequences come from peripheral blood mononuclear cells (PBMCs), collected at new diagnosis, from a patient treated with antithyroid drugs. The receptors here all came from a woman in her forties or fifties with Graves disease.

The rearrangement links TRBV24-1 to TRBJ2-1; 7 bases line up with TRBD1. CDR1 is KGHDR, CDR2 SFDVKD, per germline. There are 13 residues in the CDR3. With V trimmed by 6 bases and J by 8 bases, 6 bases remained unmatched. CDR3 sequence reads: CATSRTTGDEQFF. The CDR3 DNA follows: TGTGCCACCAGTCGCACAACAGGGGATGAGCAGTTCTTC.

This sequence joins TRBV9 and TRBJ1-1; the match to TRBD1 covers 11 bases. The CDR3 is made up of 16 amino acids. Germline assignment: CDR1 SGDLS and CDR2 YYNGEE. V was pared by 0 bases and J by 1 base, with 2 bases of the junction left unmatched. The CDR3 sequence: CASSVVGQGGNTEAFF. CDR3 nucleotide sequence: TGTGCCAGCAGCGTAGTGGGACAGGGGGGGAACACTGAAGCTTTCTTT.

Many counts were recorded for this clonotype. This rearrangement joins TRBV15 to TRBJ2-1; D is undetermined. The CDR3 runs 16 residues. The V end lost 1 base, the J end lost 0 bases, and 10 bases lay between the germline ends. CDR1 and CDR2 (germline): LNHNV, YYDKDF (reference sequence). CDR3 residues: CATSRVGAASYNEQFF. For the CDR3, the DNA is TGTGCCACCAGCAGAGTTGGAGCAGCCTCCTACAATGAGCAGTTCTTC.

This clonotype was counted ten times or more. V is TRBV19 and J is TRBJ1-5; D is unclear. Germline V CDR1 and CDR2: LNHDA, SQIVND (reference sequence). V lost 9 bases, J lost 1 base, and 13 bases lay in between. The CDR3 contains 14 residues. The CDR3 bases are TGTGCCAGCACTAAGGAGGGAAGCAATCAGCCCCAGCATTTT. This gives the protein CASTKEGSNQPQHF.

This clonotype was seen only a few times. The J gene is TRBJ2-2, the V gene TRBV19; D might be TRBD2 (5 bases). The V gene lost 7 bases and the J gene lost 5 bases, with 11 bases spanning the gap. The CDR3 spans 13 residues. Germline V CDR1 and CDR2: LNHDA, SQIVND (reference sequence). CDR3 sequence (DNA): TGTGCCAGTACGAGGGTCGGAACCGGGGAGCTGTTTTTT. This encodes CASTRVGTGELFF.

This clonotype was recorded many times. The chain has TRBV3-1 and TRBJ2-3, with TRBD2 matching 8 bases. Unmatched junction bases numbered 9, after V lost 1 base and J lost 3 bases. Germline V gene data show CDR1 as LGHDT and CDR2 as YNNKEL (reference sequence). The CDR3 sequence is 17 residues long. The CDR3 is CASSQAVRGGRTDTQYF. CDR3 coding DNA: TGTGCCAGCAGCCAAGCGGTCCGGGGGGGGAGAACAGATACGCAGTATTTT.

The V call is TRBV15, the J call TRBJ1-2, with a weak D call TRBD1 (6 bases). V was cut by 1 base and J by 6 bases, with 15 bases left in between. Germline V gives CDR1 LNHNV, CDR2 YYDKDF (reference sequence). CDR3 length: 15 residues. The DNA of the CDR3 is TGTGCCACCAGCAGAGCTCCCGACAGGACGGATGGCTACACCTTC. This gives the protein CATSRAPDRTDGYTF.

Only a few counts were recorded for this clonotype. One end of the junction is discordant with germline, which a read error may explain. The CDR3 coding sequence is TGTGCCAGCAGTTACTCGATCGGTCTACCAACTAGTGAAAAACTGTTTTTT. This encodes CASSYSIGLPTSEKLFF. The genes are TRBV6-5 and TRBJ1-4; D is unresolved. Germline V gene lookup returns CDR1 MNHEY and CDR2 SVGAGI. The CDR3 runs 17 residues.

Many counts were recorded for this clonotype. This chain uses TRBV20-1 with TRBJ1-5; possibly TRBD1 for D (5 bases). Trimming left V 1 base short and J 2 bases short, with 12 bases between. The CDR3 covers 15 residues. Per the germline V gene, CDR1 is DFQATT and CDR2 is SNEGSKA (reference sequence). The CDR3 nucleotides read TGCAGTGCTAGAGGTGCAGGCAGGGGCAATCAGCCCCAGCATTTT. Translation gives CSARGAGRGNQPQHF.

In this sample, this clonotype turned up a few times. CDR3 bases: TGCGCCAGCAGACCTAACGACAGGGGTTCGGCCTACGAGCAGTACTTC. Translated, it gives CASRPNDRGSAYEQYF. The V call is TRBV4-1, the J call TRBJ2-7; 8 bases line up with TRBD1. J lost 2 bases, V lost 6 bases, and 12 bases had no gene match. There are 16 residues in the CDR3. Germline CDR1 is MGHRA and CDR2 is YSYEKL.

This clonotype was picked up many times. The chain is built from TRBV29-1 and TRBJ2-5; no firm D call. This CDR3 comprises 13 residues. Trimming left V 8 bases short and J 1 base short, with 14 bases between. Germline V gene lookup returns CDR1 SQVTM and CDR2 ANQGSEA. CDR3 DNA sequence: TGCAGCCTATCCTATGGGGTCCAAGAGACCCAGTACTTC. It is translated as CSLSYGVQETQYF.

This clonotype has at least ten counts. The V gene is TRBV30, the J gene TRBJ2-1, with TRBD2 matching 14 bases. This CDR3 has 17 residues. The germline V gene encodes CDR1 GTSNPN and CDR2 SVGIG (reference sequence). V dropped 2 bases and J dropped 10; count of bases not matched to a gene: 13. CDR3 bases: TGTGCCTGGAGTCCCGGGACTAGCGGGGGACCTTCGGGGGAGCAGTTCTTC. Its translation: CAWSPGTSGGPSGEQFF.

The table lists this clonotype with many counts. V and J are TRBV28 and TRBJ2-3; D possibly matches TRBD1 or TRBD2 (5 bases each). Germline values: CDR1 MDHEN, CDR2 SYDVKM. Trimming removed 4 bases from V and 6 bases from J, with 14 bases in between. CDR3 length equals 14 residues. CDR3 sequence: CASSSYPGADTQYF. CDR3 DNA sequence: TGTGCCAGCAGTTCCTATCCCGGGGCCGATACGCAGTATTTT.

The DNA for the CDR3 is TGCGCCAGCAGCCAAAAGGGACGGGGCAGATTCGGTAATGAAAAACTGTTTTTT. Translating gives CASSQKGRGRFGNEKLFF. The chain recombines TRBV4-1 with TRBJ1-4, with D possibly being TRBD1 (5 bases). V lost 2 bases to trimming and J lost 4 bases, with 20 bases between them. The germline gives CDR1 MGHRA, CDR2 YSYEKL. There are 18 residues in the CDR3.

This clonotype appeared many times. This chain joins TRBV10-1 and TRBJ1-2, with TRBD1 as a possible D gene (5 bases). Between the trimmed V and J ends, which lost 0 bases and 8 bases, there was a span of 13 bases. CDR3 size: 14 residues. Germline CDR1 is WNHNN and CDR2 is SYGVQD (reference sequence). The CDR3 DNA reads TGCGCCAGCAGTGAGTCGGTGGAGGGGCGAGGCTACACCTTC. This sequence encodes CASSESVEGRGYTF.

In this sample, this clonotype turned up many times. The chain combines TRBV20-1 with TRBJ2-1; D ambiguous. V dropped 3 bases and J dropped 0 bases, with 12 bases sitting between them. Germline CDR1 reads DFQATT; CDR2 reads SNEGSKA (reference sequence). The CDR3 contains 15 residues. The CDR3 region is CSASVGRISYNEQFF. As DNA, the CDR3 is TGCAGTGCTAGTGTAGGCCGTATCTCCTACAATGAGCAGTTCTTC.

V gene TRBV12-3 or TRBV12-4 combines with J gene TRBJ1-5, with a tentative D call TRBD1 (6 bases). The CDR3 length is 15 residues. V was cut by 5 bases and J by 5 bases, with 16 bases left in between. The CDR3 DNA sequence: TGTGCCAGCAGTCTCGGACAGCCACAAGATCAGCCCCAGCATTTT. It specifies CASSLGQPQDQPQHF.

Comment on this clonotype: This may arise from a read error, as a much more abundant clone is one base away. The rearrangement links TRBV5-1 to TRBJ2-3; the D is unclear. V shed 6 bases and J shed 1 base, with 9 bases lying between them. The CDR3 totals 13 residues. Germline V gene sequence: CDR1 SGHRS, CDR2 YFSETQ. The CDR3 bases are TGCGCCAGCAATGTGAAGGGCACAGATACGCAGTATTTT. This encodes CASNVKGTDTQYF.

In its sample, this clonotype was seen a few times. This chain connects TRBV10-2 to TRBJ1-2; 7 positions match TRBD1. Germline V gene lookup returns CDR1 WSHSY and CDR2 SAAADI. The J segment lost 6 bases and the V segment lost 4 bases, leaving 8 bases of the junction unmatched. This CDR3 is 14 amino acids long. Here the CDR3 DNA reads TGCGCCAGCAGTGGAAGGGGGCGGGTGGATGGCTACACCTTC. Protein product: CASSGRGRVDGYTF.

This clonotype was seen ten or more times. The chain links TRBV5-5 to TRBJ1-6; D not certain. The CDR3 consists of 13 residues. Germline CDR1 and CDR2: SGHKS and YYEKEE (reference sequence). V lost 3 bases to trimming and J lost 10 bases, with 11 bases between them. This CDR3 is CASSSVWRSPLHF. The CDR3 nucleotides read TGTGCCAGCAGCTCCGTCTGGCGGTCACCCCTCCACTTT.

This clonotype was counted ten times or more. Germline and junction disagree at one end, which may indicate a read error. The chain links TRBV5-1 to TRBJ1-5, with unresolved D. The germline gives CDR1 SGHRS, CDR2 YFSETQ. This CDR3 region has 15 residues. Written as DNA, the CDR3 is TGTGCCAGCAGCTTGGGAGGACTTAGCAATCAGCCCCAGCATTTT. Amino acid sequence: CASSLGGLSNQPQHF.

This clonotype has at least ten counts. This sequence joins TRBV9 and TRBJ1-1; D call uncertain. This CDR3 spans 13 amino acids. CDR1 and CDR2 from the germline V gene are SGDLS and YYNGEE. V shed 5 bases and J shed 4 bases, with 12 bases lying between them. The CDR3: CASSRAVLTEAFF. In DNA, the CDR3 is TGTGCCAGCAGTAGGGCAGTCCTCACTGAAGCTTTCTTT.

This clonotype came up a few times. The V and J genes are TRBV19 and TRBJ1-1; TRBD1 matches 7 bases. This CDR3 is 14 amino acids long. Germline CDR1 is LNHDA and CDR2 is SQIVND (reference sequence). V shed 6 bases and J 0 bases; nucleotides not matched to a gene: 4. In DNA, the CDR3 is TGTGCCAGTAGCGACAGGGAGGTGAACACTGAAGCTTTCTTT. This gives the protein CASSDREVNTEAFF.

This sequence joins TRBV5-1 and TRBJ2-1, with 8 bases lining up with TRBD2. CDR1 is SGHRS, CDR2 YFSETQ, per germline. The CDR3 extends over 14 amino acids. J was trimmed by 8 bases and V by 4 bases; bases with no gene match: 8. The CDR3 region is CASSDRGGNDEQFF. For the CDR3, the DNA is TGCGCCAGCAGCGACCGGGGGGGCAACGATGAGCAGTTCTTC.

This clonotype was picked up many times. The chain has TRBV28 and TRBJ2-1; 9 nucleotides line up with TRBD2. Germline assignment: CDR1 MDHEN and CDR2 SYDVKM. V lost 2 bases, J lost 7 bases, and 12 bases stayed unmatched. The CDR3 spans 17 residues. CDR3 in amino acids: CASSLPPGAGGRNEQFF. As DNA, the CDR3 is TGTGCCAGCAGTTTACCCCCTGGGGCGGGGGGGAGGAATGAGCAGTTCTTC.

This clonotype was seen many times. The chain is built from TRBV9 and TRBJ2-3; tentatively, D is TRBD1 or TRBD2 (5 bases each). V was pared by 10 bases and J by 2 bases, with 8 bases between. Germline V gives CDR1 SGDLS, CDR2 YYNGEE. The CDR3 is 11 amino acids. For the CDR3, the DNA is TGTGCCTCGGGGACCACAGATACGCAGTATTTT. The encoded protein is CASGTTDTQYF. Based on the CDR3 plus reference TRBV9 and TRBJ2-3, the full variable domain is DSGVTQTPKHLITATGQRVTLRCSPRSGDLSVYWYQQSLDQGLQFLIQYYNGEERAKGNILERFSAQQFPDLHSELNLSSLELGDSALYFCASGTTDTQYFGPGTRLTVL.

The chain employs TRBV2 and TRBJ2-2; 14 positions agree with TRBD2. CDR3 length: 20 amino acids. Germline CDR1 is SNHLY and CDR2 is FYNNEI. J lost 1 base, V lost 6 bases, and 13 bases had no gene match. CDR3 sequence reads: CASRPNPGLAGGRNTGELFF. The CDR3 DNA follows: TGTGCCAGCAGGCCGAATCCCGGACTAGCGGGGGGACGGAACACCGGGGAGCTGTTTTTT.